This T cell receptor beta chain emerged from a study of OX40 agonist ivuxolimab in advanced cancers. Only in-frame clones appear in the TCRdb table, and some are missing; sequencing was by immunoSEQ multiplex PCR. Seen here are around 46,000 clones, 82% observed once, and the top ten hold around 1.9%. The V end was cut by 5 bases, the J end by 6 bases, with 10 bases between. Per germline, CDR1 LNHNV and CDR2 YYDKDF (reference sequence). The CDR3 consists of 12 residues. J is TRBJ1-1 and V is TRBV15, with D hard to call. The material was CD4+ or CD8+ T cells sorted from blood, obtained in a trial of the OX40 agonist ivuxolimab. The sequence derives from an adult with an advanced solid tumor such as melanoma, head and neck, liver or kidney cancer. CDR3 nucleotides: TGTGCCACCAGCCCCTCGTGGTCTGAAGCTTTCTTT. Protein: CATSPSWSEAFF.